This T cell receptor (beta chain) came from a study of CD8 T cells in Susac syndrome. RNA totalling about 0.5 to 1 ug underwent reverse transcription with random hexamers. Amplification of TCR beta CDR3 used immunoSEQ multiplex PCR across 54 Vbeta and 13 Jbeta. Via MiXCR, TCRdb re-called the immunoSEQ multiplex PCR reads, giving one row per CDR3 protein. Among approximately 260,000 distinct CDR3 sequences listed, about 95% were seen once. Per the germline V gene, CDR1 is KGHDR and CDR2 is SFDVKD. This CDR3 region has 12 residues. V shed 9 bases and J shed 0 bases, with 8 bases lying between them. The sequenced target, TCR beta, came from blood CD8+ and CD4+ T cells.

Sequences were obtained from CD4+ T cells from PBMCs. The chain carries TRBV24-1 and TRBJ2-7; D might be TRBD2 (6 bases). This TCR derives from a human donor with Susac syndrome. CDR3 coding DNA: TGTGCCACCGGGACTGCCTCCTACGAGCAGTACTTC. This encodes CATGTASYEQYF.